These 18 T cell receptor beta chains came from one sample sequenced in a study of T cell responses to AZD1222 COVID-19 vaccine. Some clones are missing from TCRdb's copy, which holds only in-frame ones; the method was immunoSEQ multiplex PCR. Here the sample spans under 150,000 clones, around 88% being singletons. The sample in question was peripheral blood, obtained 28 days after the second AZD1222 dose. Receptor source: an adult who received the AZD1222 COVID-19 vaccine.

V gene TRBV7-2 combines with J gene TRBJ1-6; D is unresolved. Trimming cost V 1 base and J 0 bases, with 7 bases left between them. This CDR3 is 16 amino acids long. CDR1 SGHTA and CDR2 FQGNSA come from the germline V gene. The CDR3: CASSLGLTSYNSPLHF. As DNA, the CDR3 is TGTGCCAGCAGCTTAGGGCTCACCTCCTATAATTCACCCCTCCACTTT.

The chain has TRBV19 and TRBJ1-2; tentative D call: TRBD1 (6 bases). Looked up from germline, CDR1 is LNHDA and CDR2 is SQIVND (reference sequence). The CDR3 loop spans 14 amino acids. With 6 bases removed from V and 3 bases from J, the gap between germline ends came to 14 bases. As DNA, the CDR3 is TGTGCCAGTAGGCACCGGTACAGGGACTATGGCTACACCTTC. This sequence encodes CASRHRYRDYGYTF.

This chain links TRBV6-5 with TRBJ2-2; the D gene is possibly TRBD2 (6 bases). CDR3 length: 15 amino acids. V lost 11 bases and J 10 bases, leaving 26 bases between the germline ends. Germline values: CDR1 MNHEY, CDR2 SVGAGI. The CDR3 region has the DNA TGTGCCCACCCGGCGGGGAGCCGAGAATTGTCGGAGCTGTTTTTT. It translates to CAHPAGSRELSELFF.

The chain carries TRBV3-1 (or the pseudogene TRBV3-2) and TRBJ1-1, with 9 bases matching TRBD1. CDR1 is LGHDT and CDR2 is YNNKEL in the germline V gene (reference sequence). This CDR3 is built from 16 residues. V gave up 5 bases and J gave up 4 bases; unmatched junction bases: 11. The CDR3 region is CASSYSPGQGFTEAFF. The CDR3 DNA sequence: TGTGCCAGCAGCTACTCCCCCGGACAGGGGTTCACTGAAGCTTTCTTT.

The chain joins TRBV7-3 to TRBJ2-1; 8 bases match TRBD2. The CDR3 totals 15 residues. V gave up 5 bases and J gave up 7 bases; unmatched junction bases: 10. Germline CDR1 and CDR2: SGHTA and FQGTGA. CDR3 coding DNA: TGTGCCAGCAGCCAAAGCGGGGGTAAGGGTAATGAGCAGTTCTTC. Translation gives CASSQSGGKGNEQFF. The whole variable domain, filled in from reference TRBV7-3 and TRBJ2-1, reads GAGVSQTPSNKVTEKGKYVELRCDPISGHTALYWYRQSLGQGPEFLIYFQGTGAADDSGLPNDRFFAVRPEGSVSTLKIQRTERGDSAVYLCASSQSGGKGNEQFFGPGTRLTVL.

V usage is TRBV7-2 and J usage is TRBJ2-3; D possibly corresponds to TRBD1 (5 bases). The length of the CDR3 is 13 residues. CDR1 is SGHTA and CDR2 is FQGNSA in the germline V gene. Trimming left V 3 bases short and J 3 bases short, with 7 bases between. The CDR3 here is CASSFTGTDTQYF. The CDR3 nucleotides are TGTGCCAGCAGCTTCACAGGAACAGATACGCAGTATTTT.

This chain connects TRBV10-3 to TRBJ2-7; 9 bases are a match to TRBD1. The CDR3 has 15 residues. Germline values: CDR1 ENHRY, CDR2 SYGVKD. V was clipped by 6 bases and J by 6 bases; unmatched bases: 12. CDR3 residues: CAISEPGQGHPEQYF. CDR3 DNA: TGTGCCATCAGCGAGCCGGGACAGGGACACCCCGAGCAGTACTTC.

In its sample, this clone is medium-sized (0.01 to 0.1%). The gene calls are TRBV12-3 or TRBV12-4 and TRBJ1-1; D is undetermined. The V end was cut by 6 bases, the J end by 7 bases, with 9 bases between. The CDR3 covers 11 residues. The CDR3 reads CASSRTGEAFF. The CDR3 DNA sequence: TGTGCCAGCAGCCGGACGGGTGAAGCTTTCTTT.

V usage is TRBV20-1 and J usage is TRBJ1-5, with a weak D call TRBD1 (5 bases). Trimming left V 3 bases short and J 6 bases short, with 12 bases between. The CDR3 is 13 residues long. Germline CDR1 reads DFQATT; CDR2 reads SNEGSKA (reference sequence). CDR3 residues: CSASQQEAQPQHF. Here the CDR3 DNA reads TGCAGTGCTAGTCAACAGGAAGCTCAGCCCCAGCATTTT.

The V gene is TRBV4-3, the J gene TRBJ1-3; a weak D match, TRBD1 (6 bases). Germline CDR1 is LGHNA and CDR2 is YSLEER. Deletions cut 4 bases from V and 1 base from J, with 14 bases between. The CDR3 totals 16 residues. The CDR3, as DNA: TGCGCCAGCAGCCTTGGGGGGGCCGAGTCTGGAAACACCATATATTTT. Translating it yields CASSLGGAESGNTIYF.

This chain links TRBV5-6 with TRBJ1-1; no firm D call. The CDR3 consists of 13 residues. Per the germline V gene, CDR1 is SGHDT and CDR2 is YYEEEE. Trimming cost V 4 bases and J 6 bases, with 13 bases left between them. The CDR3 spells CASSPVGWAEAFF. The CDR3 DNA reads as TGTGCCAGCAGCCCGGTGGGGTGGGCTGAAGCTTTCTTT.

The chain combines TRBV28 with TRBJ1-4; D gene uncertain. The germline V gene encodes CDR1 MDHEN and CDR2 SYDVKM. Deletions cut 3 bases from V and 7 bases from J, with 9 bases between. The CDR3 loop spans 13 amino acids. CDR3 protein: CASSFPGLEKLFF. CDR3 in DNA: TGTGCCAGCAGTTTTCCAGGCCTTGAAAAACTGTTTTTT. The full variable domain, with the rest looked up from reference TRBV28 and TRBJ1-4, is DVKVTQSSRYLVKRTGEKVFLECVQDMDHENMFWYRQDPGLGLRLIYFSYDVKMKEKGDIPEGYSVSREKKERFSLILESASTNQTSMYLCASSFPGLEKLFFGSGTQLSVL.

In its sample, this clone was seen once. CDR3: CASSYSFPETQYF. The DNA for the CDR3 is TGTGCCAGCAGTTACTCATTTCCGGAGACCCAGTACTTC. The chain uses TRBV6-2 or TRBV6-3 and TRBJ2-5, with D unresolved. Trimming took 0 bases from V and 5 from J, leaving 7 bases between them. The CDR3 extends over 13 amino acids. In germline, CDR1 is MNHEY, CDR2 SVGEGT.

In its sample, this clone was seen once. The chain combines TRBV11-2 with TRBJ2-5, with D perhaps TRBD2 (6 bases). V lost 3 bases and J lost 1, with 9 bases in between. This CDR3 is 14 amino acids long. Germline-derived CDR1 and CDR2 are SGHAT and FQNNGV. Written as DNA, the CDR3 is TGTGCCAGCAGCTTTGGCGGGGTCCAAGAGACCCAGTACTTC. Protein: CASSFGGVQETQYF. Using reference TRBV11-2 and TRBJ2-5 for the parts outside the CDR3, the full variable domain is EAGVAQSPRYKIIEKRQSVAFWCNPISGHATLYWYQQILGQGPKLLIQFQNNGVVDDSQLPKDRFSAERLKGVDSTLKIQPAKLEDSAVYLCASSFGGVQETQYFGPGTRLLVL.

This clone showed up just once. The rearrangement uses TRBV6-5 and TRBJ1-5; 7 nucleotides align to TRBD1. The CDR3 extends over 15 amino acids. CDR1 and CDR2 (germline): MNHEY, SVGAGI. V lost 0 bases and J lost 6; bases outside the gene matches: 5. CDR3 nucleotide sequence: TGTGCCAGCAGTTACTCCTCAGGGGGGGGTCAGCCCCAGCATTTT. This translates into CASSYSSGGGQPQHF.

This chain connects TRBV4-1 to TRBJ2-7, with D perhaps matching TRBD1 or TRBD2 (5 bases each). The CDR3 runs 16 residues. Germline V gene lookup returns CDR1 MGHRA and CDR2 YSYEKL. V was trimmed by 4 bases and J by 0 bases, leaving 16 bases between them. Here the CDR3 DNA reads TGCGCCAGCAGCCTGGGCCGGGACGGACGCTCCTACGAGCAGTACTTC. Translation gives CASSLGRDGRSYEQYF.

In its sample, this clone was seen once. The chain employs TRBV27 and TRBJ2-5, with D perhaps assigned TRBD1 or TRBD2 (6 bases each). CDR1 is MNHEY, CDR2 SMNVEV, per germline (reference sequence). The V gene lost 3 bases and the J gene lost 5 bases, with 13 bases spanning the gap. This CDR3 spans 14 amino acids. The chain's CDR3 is CASSFGGRSETQYF. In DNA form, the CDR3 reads TGTGCCAGCAGTTTTGGGGGGCGGTCCGAGACCCAGTACTTC.

CDR3 bases: TGTGCCACCAGTGATTCGGGACCGGCAGATACGCAGTATTTT. Protein product: CATSDSGPADTQYF. The V and J genes are TRBV24-1 and TRBJ2-3, with D perhaps TRBD1 or TRBD2 (5 bases each). V lost 2 bases and J 4 bases, leaving 9 bases between the germline ends. Germline assignment: CDR1 KGHDR and CDR2 SFDVKD. CDR3 length: 14 amino acids.